These 26 T cell receptor beta chains came from one sample sequenced in a study of vaccination and CD4 T cells after COVID-19. The treatment: roughly 11-day PBMC culture with coronavirus spike peptide pools or control peptides (ViraFEST assay). Before the COVID-19 pandemic (2011-2018), CD4+ T cells were obtained from the unexposed donor. Oncomine TCR Beta short-read sequencing was applied to DNA from cultured CD4+ T cells. TCRdb reprocessed the PCR reads via MiXCR and lists one record per CDR3 protein. The sample lists some 7,200 distinct CDR3 sequences, 43% seen once, with around 25% in the top ten. These receptors have no identified antigens. The sample taken for sequencing was CD4+ T cells from blood, cultured in vitro. The receptor source for this set is a human donor in good health.

The chain has TRBV20-1 and TRBJ2-7, with D possibly matching TRBD2 (6 bases). Germline assignment: CDR1 DFQATT and CDR2 SNEGSKA (reference sequence). Trimming removed 1 base at V and 1 base at J, with 14 bases between. The CDR3 has 15 amino acids. The CDR3 spells CSARAPGRLSYEQYF. The CDR3 bases are TGCAGTGCTAGAGCCCCCGGGAGATTATCCTACGAGCAGTACTTC.

This clonotype was seen a single time. V is TRBV9 and J is TRBJ2-1; TRBD1 agrees at 7 bases. In germline, CDR1 is SGDLS, CDR2 YYNGEE. Germline trimming cut 4 bases from V and 13 bases from J; bases unmatched to any gene: 14. This CDR3 has 14 residues. CDR3 DNA: TGTGCCAGCAGCACCCAGACAGGGCTAAGTTCTCAGTTCTTC. This gives the protein CASSTQTGLSSQFF.

V and J are TRBV27 and TRBJ2-2; 8 bases fit TRBD1. The CDR3 is made up of 18 amino acids. J lost 3 bases, V lost 5 bases, and 14 bases had no gene match. The V gene's germline CDR1 is MNHEY and CDR2 SMNVEV (reference sequence). The CDR3 bases are TGTGCCAGCAGTCGCATCCGTTGGACAGGGTTGCACACCGGGGAGCTGTTTTTT. It specifies CASSRIRWTGLHTGELFF.

The chain employs TRBV5-1 and TRBJ2-5, with D perhaps TRBD1 (5 bases). The CDR3 runs 16 residues. V dropped 3 bases and J dropped 2 bases, with 17 bases sitting between them. Germline V lookup: CDR1 SGHRS, CDR2 YFSETQ. The CDR3 is CASSSPRQPGQETQYF. CDR3 in DNA: TGCGCCAGCAGCTCCCCGCGACAGCCCGGACAAGAGACCCAGTACTTC.

In its sample, this clonotype is medium-sized. CDR3: CASSGTGSYEQYF. CDR3 DNA sequence: TGTGCCAGCAGCGGGACTGGCTCCTACGAGCAGTACTTC. The chain is built from TRBV6-4 and TRBJ2-7; D is perhaps TRBD2 (6 bases). The CDR3 consists of 13 residues. The ends were cut back, 6 bases at V and 0 bases at J, with 9 bases in the middle. The germline V gene encodes CDR1 MRHNA and CDR2 SNTAGT.

The rearrangement links TRBV20-1 to TRBJ2-3; TRBD1 aligns across 7 bases. CDR3 size: 14 residues. J lost 0 bases, V lost 4 bases, and 4 bases had no gene match. The germline CDR1 and CDR2 sequences are DFQATT and SNEGSKA (reference sequence). The CDR3 coding sequence is TGCAGTGCTAACAGGGGTGGGAGCACAGATACGCAGTATTTT. It codes for CSANRGGSTDTQYF.

The chain uses TRBV27 and TRBJ2-2; 8 bases match TRBD2. V was clipped by 4 bases and J by 6 bases; unmatched bases: 13. CDR1 is MNHEY, CDR2 SMNVEV, per germline (reference sequence). This CDR3 comprises 17 residues. The CDR3 bases are TGTGCCAGCAGTTCCCAACGGGGGGGCAATTTTGCCGGGGAGCTGTTTTTT. It yields the protein CASSSQRGGNFAGELFF.

This clonotype was observed a few times. This chain uses TRBV7-2 with TRBJ2-5, with D maybe TRBD2 (6 bases). TRBJ2-7 matches the DNA end more closely, so the J call is doubtful. The CDR3 consists of 15 residues. Germline CDR1 and CDR2: SGHTA and FQGNSA. In DNA form, the CDR3 reads TGTGCCAATACGGCGGGAAGCTCGGGTAGGGACGAGCAGTACTTC. It encodes CANTAGSSGRDEQYF.

The gene calls are TRBV6-1 and TRBJ1-5; a weak D match, TRBD1 (5 bases). V was clipped by 6 bases and J by 2 bases, with 11 bases between them. Germline V gene lookup returns CDR1 MNHNS and CDR2 SASEGT. This CDR3 region has 14 residues. CDR3 nucleotides: TGTGCCAGCAGGCCGACGACAGGCAATCAGCCCCAGCATTTT. It codes for CASRPTTGNQPQHF.

This clonotype appeared once. This rearrangement joins TRBV10-1 to TRBJ2-5, with 7 nucleotides matching TRBD1. The junction had 7 bases not matched to a gene; V was cut back by 5 bases and J by 1 base. Germline V gene sequence: CDR1 WNHNN, CDR2 SYGVQD (reference sequence). The CDR3 has 15 residues. The CDR3 here is CASSPTGWAQETQYF. CDR3 DNA: TGCGCCAGCAGTCCGACAGGGTGGGCCCAAGAGACCCAGTACTTC.

This clonotype has a handful of counts. The CDR3 sequence: CASSLGQGRGNQPQHF. CDR3 in DNA: TGTGCCAGCAGTCTAGGACAGGGTAGAGGCAATCAGCCCCAGCATTTT. This chain uses TRBV7-9 with TRBJ1-5; 8 bases map to TRBD1. Per the germline V gene, CDR1 is SEHNR and CDR2 is FQNEAQ (reference sequence). There are 16 residues in the CDR3. Trimming took 6 bases from V and 2 from J; bases not matched to a gene: 9.

The chain has TRBV6-1 and TRBJ2-3, with 7 bases matching TRBD2. Germline trimming cut 5 bases from V and 0 bases from J; bases unmatched to any gene: 5. Germline V lookup: CDR1 MNHNS, CDR2 SASEGT. The CDR3 is 15 amino acids. The CDR3: CASSHSGVSTDTQYF. The CDR3 DNA is TGTGCCAGCAGTCACAGCGGGGTGAGCACAGATACGCAGTATTTT.

This clonotype was detected a few times. V usage is TRBV11-3 and J usage is TRBJ2-2; TRBD1 is a possible D gene (5 bases). Trimming shortened V by 5 bases and J by 6 bases, and 19 bases separated the two germline ends. Germline V gene sequence: CDR1 SGHNT, CDR2 YENEEA. The CDR3 totals 16 residues. CDR3 bases: TGTGCCAGCAGCCCCCATGGTAAGGGGTATGCCGGGGAGCTGTTTTTT. Its translation is CASSPHGKGYAGELFF.

The sample holds a few counts of this clonotype. The chain recombines TRBV10-3 with TRBJ1-5; D remains unclear. Germline CDR1 ENHRY, CDR2 SYGVKD. The CDR3 consists of 14 residues. Trimming stripped 0 bases from V and 4 bases from J, with 7 bases between. Here the CDR3 DNA reads TGTGCCATCAGTGAGTCGATAGGGAATCAGCCCCAGCATTTT. Translated: CAISESIGNQPQHF.

V gene TRBV6-4 combines with J gene TRBJ1-6, with a tentative D call TRBD1 (5 bases). The CDR3 loop spans 14 amino acids. V was pared by 6 bases and J by 7 bases, with 13 bases between. The germline V gene has CDR1 MRHNA and CDR2 SNTAGT. CDR3 coding DNA: TGTGCCAGCAGCACCGACAGTGGGAATTCACCCCTCCACTTT. Amino acids: CASSTDSGNSPLHF.

This clonotype was counted a few times. CDR3 bases: TGTGCCACCAGCAGAGATCCGGCCACCGGATCAGGGGGGTTCGGTCAGACCCAGTACTTC. It specifies CATSRDPATGSGGFGQTQYF. V is TRBV15 and J is TRBJ2-5, with D perhaps matching TRBD1 (7 bases). Germline V gene data show CDR1 as LNHNV and CDR2 as YYDKDF (reference sequence). This CDR3 comprises 20 residues. Trimming removed 0 bases from V and 6 bases from J, with 29 bases in between.

The rearrangement joins TRBV7-6 to TRBJ2-2; TRBD1 aligns across 10 bases. CDR3 size: 16 residues. The trim removed 1 base at V and 3 bases at J, leaving 2 bases unmatched. Per germline, CDR1 SGHVS and CDR2 FNYEAQ. CDR3 bases: TGTGCCAGCAGCTTAGGGGGACAGGGGTACACCGGGGAGCTGTTTTTT. This gives the protein CASSLGGQGYTGELFF.

The rearrangement uses TRBV6-2 or TRBV6-3 and TRBJ2-3; TRBD2 matches at 12 bases. Germline V gene sequence: CDR1 MNHEY, CDR2 SVGEGT. The CDR3 runs 17 residues. V gave up 2 bases and J gave up 0 bases; unmatched junction bases: 3. CDR3 protein: CASSYKTSGGSTDTQYF. The DNA of the CDR3 is TGTGCCAGCAGTTACAAGACTAGCGGGGGAAGCACAGATACGCAGTATTTT.

This clonotype was detected only a few times. This chain joins TRBV6-2 or TRBV6-3 and TRBJ1-2; D gene ambiguous. V was cut by 3 bases and J by 7 bases, with 9 bases left in between. Germline V CDR1 and CDR2: MNHEY, SVGEGT. There are 12 residues in the CDR3. The CDR3 loop reads CASSYQEFGYTF. CDR3 nucleotides: TGTGCCAGCAGTTATCAGGAGTTTGGCTACACCTTC.

This chain connects TRBV5-4 to TRBJ2-7, with 8 bases that match TRBD1. Trimming took 0 bases from V and 5 from J; bases not matched to a gene: 1. The CDR3 extends over 13 amino acids. Germline V gives CDR1 SGHNT, CDR2 YYREEE (reference sequence). The CDR3 loop is CASSLEQGDEQYF. The CDR3 coding sequence is TGTGCCAGCAGCTTGGAACAGGGGGACGAGCAGTACTTC.

V gene TRBV20-1 combines with J gene TRBJ2-2; D tentatively reads TRBD1 or TRBD2 (5 bases each). CDR1 and CDR2 from the germline V gene are DFQATT and SNEGSKA (reference sequence). V lost 5 bases and J 4 bases, leaving 14 bases between the germline ends. CDR3 size: 14 residues. The CDR3: CSALRGRTTGELFF. The CDR3 region has the DNA TGCAGTGCTCTTAGGGGACGGACCACCGGGGAGCTGTTTTTT.

The rearrangement uses TRBV6-1 and TRBJ2-5, with D maybe TRBD2 (6 bases). CDR3 size: 15 residues. Germline lookup yields CDR1 MNHNS and CDR2 SASEGT. Deletions cut 5 bases from V and 5 bases from J, with 18 bases between. The CDR3: CASSNRDSPSETQYF. DNA for the CDR3: TGTGCCAGCAGTAATAGGGACTCTCCCTCGGAGACCCAGTACTTC.

V and J are TRBV5-4 and TRBJ1-2, with 9 positions matching TRBD1. V was pared by 4 bases and J by 6 bases, with 10 bases of the junction left unmatched. The CDR3 loop spans 15 amino acids. The germline V gene has CDR1 SGHNT and CDR2 YYREEE (reference sequence). For the CDR3, the DNA is TGTGCCAGCAGCCGGGGGAAGGGACAGGGCAATGGCTACACCTTC. Amino acid sequence: CASSRGKGQGNGYTF.

This clonotype was recorded a few times. The genes are TRBV12-3 or TRBV12-4 and TRBJ1-1; 8 bases are shared with TRBD1. The ends lost 6 bases at V and 7 bases at J; junction bases unmatched: 7. This CDR3 has 13 residues. As DNA, the CDR3 is TGTGCCAGCAGCCCCTCAGGGGGCAGTGAAGCTTTCTTT. Its translation is CASSPSGGSEAFF.

The chain joins TRBV27 to TRBJ2-2; 7 bases fit TRBD2. Germline V gene lookup returns CDR1 MNHEY and CDR2 SMNVEV (reference sequence). The CDR3 is 16 residues long. Trimming removed 3 bases from V and 2 bases from J; junction bases left unmatched: 6. CDR3 sequence: CASSLTGTTNTGELFF. The CDR3 DNA reads TGTGCCAGCAGTTTGACCGGGACTACCAACACCGGGGAGCTGTTTTTT.

The chain combines TRBV19 with TRBJ1-1; D call uncertain. This CDR3 comprises 12 residues. CDR1 is LNHDA, CDR2 SQIVND, per germline (reference sequence). V was trimmed by 7 bases and J by 6 bases, leaving 12 bases between them. The CDR3 bases are TGTGCCAGTAACTTTGGACCCTCTGAAGCTTTCTTT. Translation: CASNFGPSEAFF.